One T cell receptor (beta chain) is described in this entry. Its antigen is not identified. Germline CDR1 SQVTM, CDR2 ANQGSEA. The CDR3 extends over 13 amino acids. Trimming shortened V by 4 bases and J by 4 bases, and 14 bases separated the two germline ends. The sample comes from a study of radiotherapy plus CTLA-4 blockade in lung cancer. Study as a whole: Among all patients, about 19% showed objective responses, while 30% to 40% had disease control.

TCRdb's copy holds only in-frame clones and misses some; the assay was immunoSEQ multiplex PCR. The table has about 120,000 clones, approximately 90% seen once. Study conclusions and caveats: Response was reportedly best predicted by early blood T cell clone dynamics, with interferon-beta.

Lung cancer patients with chemo-refractory metastatic non-small-cell disease were given focal radiation plus CTLA-4 blockade with ipilimumab. The source was peripheral blood, collected from a patient treated with radiotherapy plus ipilimumab. The clonotype originates from a human donor with non-small cell lung cancer that progressed on radiotherapy plus ipilimumab. The rearrangement uses TRBV29-1 and TRBJ2-7, with D possibly TRBD1 on 6 matching bases. CDR3 DNA sequence: TGCAGCGTTGTAACAGGGCCTTCTTACGAGCAGTACTTC. It is translated as CSVVTGPSYEQYF.